Listed here are 27 T cell receptor beta chains from one sample, sequenced in a study of human T cells and chemical hapten exposure. TCRdb analysed the RACE reads with MiXCR anew, one entry per CDR3 protein. This table has fewer than 500,000 distinct CDR3 sequences, 4.8% appearing once. Regarding time point: patch test 1, 2 weeks after DPC sensitization. The treatment was: therapeutic diphenylcyclopropenone sensitization with weekly scalp DPC. The source was whole blood, collected in connection with sensitization to the hapten diphenylcyclopropenone (DPC). The receptor source for this set is a woman aged 45 to 65 with alopecia areata. Some clones in this sample may be carry-over from other donors' samples.

This clonotype appeared many times. This chain connects TRBV29-1 to TRBJ1-1; D is undetermined. Germline V gene data show CDR1 as SQVTM and CDR2 as ANQGSEA. The CDR3 length is 12 residues. The ends were cut back, 5 bases at V and 0 bases at J, with 7 bases in the middle. For the CDR3, the DNA is TGCAGCGTTCGCAGATTGAACACTGAAGCTTTCTTT. This codes for CSVRRLNTEAFF.

This clonotype was found a few times. The chain recombines TRBV29-1 with TRBJ1-5, with D tentatively TRBD1 (5 bases). V lost 2 bases and J 0 bases, leaving 17 bases between the germline ends. Germline V gene lookup returns CDR1 SQVTM and CDR2 ANQGSEA. This CDR3 has 17 amino acids. The CDR3 DNA sequence: TGCAGCGTTGAACCCAAATACGGCAGGGTTAGCAATCAGCCCCAGCATTTT. Residues: CSVEPKYGRVSNQPQHF.

This clonotype was detected a few times. CDR3 amino acids: CASSSQSGFTYEQYF. The CDR3 nucleotides are TGTGCCAGCAGTTCTCAAAGCGGATTTACCTACGAGCAGTACTTC. This chain joins TRBV28 and TRBJ2-7, with a tentative D call TRBD2 (5 bases). This CDR3 region has 15 residues. The germline V gene encodes CDR1 MDHEN and CDR2 SYDVKM. Trimming cost V 4 bases and J 2 bases, with 15 bases left between them.

The chain employs TRBV9 and TRBJ1-4, with 8 positions matching TRBD1. This CDR3 contains 17 residues. CDR1 and CDR2 (germline): SGDLS, YYNGEE. With V trimmed by 0 bases and J by 2 bases, 6 bases remained unmatched. Here the CDR3 reads CASSVEDRGTTNEKLFF. CDR3 sequence (DNA): TGTGCCAGCAGCGTAGAAGACAGGGGAACCACTAATGAAAAACTGTTTTTT. The whole variable domain, remainder taken from reference TRBV9 and TRBJ1-4, is DSGVTQTPKHLITATGQRVTLRCSPRSGDLSVYWYQQSLDQGLQFLIQYYNGEERAKGNILERFSAQQFPDLHSELNLSSLELGDSALYFCASSVEDRGTTNEKLFFGSGTQLSVL.

There are many counts of this clonotype. The chain carries TRBV6-6 and TRBJ1-6; the D gene is possibly TRBD1 (6 bases). Germline values: CDR1 MNHNY, CDR2 SVGAGI (reference sequence). The CDR3 has 13 residues. Trimming took off 0 bases at V and 15 bases at J, with 12 bases between the two ends. The CDR3 nucleotides are TGTGCCAGCAGTTACTCCGGGGGCGAAGACCTCCACTTT. Its translation is CASSYSGGEDLHF.

This clonotype occurred many times. The chain recombines TRBV5-4 with TRBJ2-2; maybe TRBD2 (6 bases). Trimming took 2 bases from V and 2 from J, leaving 10 bases between them. Germline assignment: CDR1 SGHNT and CDR2 YYREEE (reference sequence). The CDR3 has 15 residues. This CDR3 is CASSLAGTNTGELFF. DNA of the CDR3: TGTGCCAGCAGCTTAGCCGGGACTAACACCGGGGAGCTGTTTTTT.

The chain links TRBV10-3 to TRBJ1-1, with 10 positions matching TRBD1. The CDR3 contains 17 residues. V lost 2 bases to trimming and J lost 0 bases; unmatched junction nucleotides: 6. Germline values: CDR1 ENHRY, CDR2 SYGVKD. The chain's CDR3 is CAISETQTGGMNTEAFF. For the CDR3, the DNA is TGTGCCATCAGTGAGACGCAGACAGGGGGCATGAACACTGAAGCTTTCTTT.

This clonotype was counted at least ten times. This chain joins TRBV3-1 and TRBJ1-5; perhaps TRBD1 as D (5 bases). Germline V gene sequence: CDR1 LGHDT, CDR2 YNNKEL (reference sequence). The CDR3 totals 14 residues. The germline V and J ends were trimmed by 3 bases and 7 bases, with 13 bases remaining between them. CDR3 coding DNA: TGTGCCAGCAGCCAGGCAGGGTCGAGCCAGCCCCAGCATTTT. Its protein is CASSQAGSSQPQHF.

This clonotype came up many times. This rearrangement joins TRBV20-1 to TRBJ2-3; D is unresolved. The CDR3 runs to 11 residues. Per the germline V gene, CDR1 is DFQATT and CDR2 is SNEGSKA (reference sequence). V lost 7 bases, J lost 9 bases, and 14 bases lay in between. Here the CDR3 DNA reads TGCAGTGTTGCCCCAAGCGTAACGCAGTATTTT. This encodes CSVAPSVTQYF.

V is TRBV12-3 or TRBV12-4 and J is TRBJ2-3; no clear D. The CDR3 has 17 residues. Trimming cost V 3 bases and J 0 bases, with 16 bases left between them. CDR3 protein: CASSFSNTSESTDTQYF. In nucleotides, the CDR3 is TGTGCCAGCAGTTTCTCGAACACTTCTGAGAGCACAGATACGCAGTATTTT.

This clonotype occurred many times. The chain is built from TRBV7-8 and TRBJ2-1; 9 bases are a match to TRBD1. The germline V gene encodes CDR1 SGHVS and CDR2 FQNEAQ. This CDR3 has 16 amino acids. V dropped 1 base and J dropped 7; count of bases not matched to a gene: 8. The CDR3 bases are TGTGCCAGCAGCTTAGGGCCGGGACAGGGAGGGAATGAGCAGTTCTTC. Protein product: CASSLGPGQGGNEQFF.

This clonotype was observed many times. The chain employs TRBV27 and TRBJ2-2; TRBD2 agrees at 10 bases. V shed 5 bases, J shed 2 bases, and the junction held 5 bases outside the gene matches. Germline assignment: CDR1 MNHEY and CDR2 SMNVEV (reference sequence). The CDR3 is made up of 16 amino acids. In DNA, the CDR3 is TGTGCCAGCAGTCTTGGACTAGCGGAAAACACCGGGGAGCTGTTTTTT. It specifies CASSLGLAENTGELFF.

In this sample, this clonotype turned up many times. The V gene is TRBV24-1, the J gene TRBJ2-5; D gene uncertain. The CDR3 length is 13 residues. CDR1 is KGHDR, CDR2 SFDVKD, per germline. Trimming left V 9 bases short and J 0 bases short, with 10 bases between. CDR3 DNA: TGTGCCACCCAGGCAACGTACCAAGAGACCCAGTACTTC. This gives the protein CATQATYQETQYF.

In its sample, this clonotype was seen many times. V gene TRBV5-5 combines with J gene TRBJ1-4; D call uncertain. The CDR3 is 17 amino acids. Germline CDR1 SGHKS, CDR2 YYEKEE (reference sequence). Between the trimmed V and J ends, which lost 0 bases and 8 bases, there was a span of 20 bases. CDR3 nucleotides: TGTGCCAGCAGCTTGGGGGTACCGGGCGCCAGGAGGGAAAAACTGTTTTTT. It codes for CASSLGVPGARREKLFF.

This clonotype was picked up many times. V is TRBV7-9 and J is TRBJ1-2; 9 positions agree with TRBD1. In germline, CDR1 is SEHNR, CDR2 FQNEAQ (reference sequence). With V trimmed by 5 bases and J by 6 bases, 10 bases remained unmatched. CDR3 length: 15 residues. The CDR3: CASSGRTGAMDGYTF. CDR3 coding DNA: TGTGCCAGCAGCGGCCGGACAGGGGCCATGGATGGCTACACCTTC.

Many counts were recorded for this clonotype. This chain joins TRBV10-3 and TRBJ1-1; perhaps TRBD1 as D (5 bases). The germline V gene encodes CDR1 ENHRY and CDR2 SYGVKD. Trimming removed 7 bases at V and 4 bases at J, with 16 bases between. The CDR3 is 14 amino acids. For the CDR3, the DNA is TGTGCCATCAATAACGCGAGGGGTGGCACTGAAGCTTTCTTT. This codes for CAINNARGGTEAFF.

This clonotype was seen many times. The chain recombines TRBV28 with TRBJ2-7; a possible D gene is TRBD2 (5 bases). Trimming removed 8 bases from V and 7 bases from J, with 18 bases in between. Germline V gene sequence: CDR1 MDHEN, CDR2 SYDVKM. The CDR3 is made up of 13 amino acids. For the CDR3, the DNA is TGTGCCAGCCTGGGCCCTGTCAGGAGGGAGCAGTACTTC. Translating it yields CASLGPVRREQYF.

The V and J genes are TRBV5-5 and TRBJ1-2; tentative D call: TRBD1 (6 bases). Trimming cost V 4 bases and J 3 bases, with 16 bases left between them. The CDR3 spans 15 residues. The germline gives CDR1 SGHKS, CDR2 YYEKEE (reference sequence). For the CDR3, the DNA is TGTGCCAGCAGCACCCGGACAGCTACTCACTATGGCTACACCTTC. This translates into CASSTRTATHYGYTF.

This clonotype was counted at least ten times. The CDR3 coding sequence is TGTGCCAGCAGTTTCCCTTCTAGCGGGAGGAGGGAAGAGACCCAGTACTTC. Translating it yields CASSFPSSGRREETQYF. J is TRBJ2-5 and V is TRBV28; 11 nucleotides agree with TRBD2. This CDR3 is 17 amino acids long. The trim removed 3 bases at V and 3 bases at J, leaving 9 bases unmatched. Germline V gives CDR1 MDHEN, CDR2 SYDVKM.

Ten or more counts support this clonotype. The chain joins TRBV7-8 to TRBJ2-3; unclear D gene. This CDR3 comprises 15 residues. V lost 5 bases, J lost 3 bases, and 15 bases lay in between. Germline CDR1 is SGHVS and CDR2 is FQNEAQ. CDR3 region: CASSRFKVITDTQYF. CDR3 sequence (DNA): TGTGCCAGCAGCAGATTCAAGGTGATTACAGATACGCAGTATTTT.

This clonotype was seen a handful of times. This chain joins TRBV3-1 and TRBJ2-2; TRBD1 matches at 9 bases. Germline-derived CDR1 and CDR2 are LGHDT and YNNKEL (reference sequence). V was pared by 0 bases and J by 2 bases, with 7 bases of the junction left unmatched. The CDR3 has 18 amino acids. The CDR3: CASSQERDRAYNTGELFF. The CDR3 DNA sequence: TGTGCCAGCAGCCAAGAGAGGGACAGGGCTTATAACACCGGGGAGCTGTTTTTT. Looking up the rest from reference TRBV3-1 and TRBJ2-2 gives the full variable domain: DTAVSQTPKYLVTQMGNDKSIKCEQNLGHDTMYWYKQDSKKFLKIMFSYNNKELIINETVPNRFSPKSPDKAHLNLHINSLELGDSAVYFCASSQERDRAYNTGELFFGEGSRLTVL.

The CDR3 bases are TGCGCCAGCAGTGGACAGGGAGTGCCCACTGAAGCTTTCTTT. It is translated as CASSGQGVPTEAFF. The V and J genes are TRBV4-1 and TRBJ1-1, with TRBD1 matching over 8 bases. The CDR3 spans 14 residues. Germline V gene data show CDR1 as MGHRA and CDR2 as YSYEKL. V lost 6 bases, J lost 4 bases, and 7 bases stayed unmatched.

The gene calls are TRBV4-3 and TRBJ2-1; TRBD2 aligns across 14 bases. Unmatched junction bases numbered 8, after V lost 4 bases and J lost 9 bases. Germline assignment: CDR1 LGHNA and CDR2 YSLEER. CDR3 length: 16 amino acids. This CDR3 is CASSRGTSGSVGEQFF. As DNA, the CDR3 is TGCGCCAGCAGCCGCGGGACTAGCGGGAGTGTAGGTGAGCAGTTCTTC.

The chain has TRBV6-1 and TRBJ2-1, with D perhaps matching TRBD2 (5 bases). The CDR3 sequence is 15 residues long. V was trimmed by 8 bases and J by 4 bases, leaving 18 bases between them. CDR1 is MNHNS and CDR2 is SASEGT in the germline V gene. The CDR3 region is CASFIRTPLYNEQFF. Written as DNA, the CDR3 is TGTGCCAGCTTCATCCGGACTCCCCTATACAATGAGCAGTTCTTC.

This clonotype has a count of ten or more. The rearrangement links TRBV13 to TRBJ2-7; tentatively, D is TRBD2 (6 bases). CDR1 and CDR2 from the germline V gene are PRHDT and FYEKMQ (reference sequence). This CDR3 is 13 amino acids long. The V and J ends lost 5 bases and 5 bases respectively, with 13 bases between them. The chain's CDR3 is CASSPGVRDEQYF. The CDR3 DNA reads as TGTGCCAGCAGCCCGGGGGTTAGGGACGAGCAGTACTTC.

J is TRBJ1-4 and V is TRBV7-9; no clear D. Deletions cut 5 bases from V and 10 bases from J, with 14 bases between. The CDR3 is made up of 13 amino acids. Germline assignment: CDR1 SEHNR and CDR2 FQNEAQ (reference sequence). CDR3 DNA sequence: TGTGCCAGCAGCCGGGGAGAATACGGAAAACTGTTTTTT. Amino acid sequence: CASSRGEYGKLFF.

This clonotype was seen ten or more times. The V call is TRBV9, the J call TRBJ2-2; D is ambiguous. Germline V CDR1 and CDR2: SGDLS, YYNGEE. The V end was cut by 0 bases, the J end by 6 bases, with 6 bases between. CDR3 length: 13 amino acids. The CDR3 region is CASSVETAGELFF. The CDR3 DNA follows: TGTGCCAGCAGCGTAGAAACCGCCGGGGAGCTGTTTTTT.